This T cell receptor (beta chain) was captured by sequencing in a study of T-cell memory formation after mild COVID-19. TCRdb re-called the 5' RACE reads through MiXCR, storing one row per CDR3 protein. The data show 550,000 to 700,000 distinct CDR3 sequences, approximately 18% seen once. V was trimmed by 11 bases and J by 9 bases, leaving 17 bases between them. Per germline, CDR1 MNHEY and CDR2 SVGEGT. CDR3 length: 12 amino acids. This receptor was identified in an adult woman who had mild COVID-19 (a few samples of this study predate the infection). Cell type and time point are not known. The chain couples TRBV6-2 or TRBV6-3 to TRBJ2-1, with D perhaps TRBD2 (7 bases). Sequencing was carried out using PBMCs or a T cell subset sorted from them (not recorded which). The CDR3 loop is CAVGGGPFEQFF. CDR3 coding DNA: TGTGCCGTAGGCGGGGGCCCGTTTGAGCAGTTCTTC.